This T cell receptor beta chain appears in the sequencing data of a study of T cell responses to AZD1222 COVID-19 vaccine. This clone was seen only once. What it recognizes is unknown. Findings and caveats of the study: Two doses of AZD1222 preceded a rise in Spike-specific TCR breadth and depth. Across the whole spike, CD4 TCRs peaked at regions 160-218 and 743-854. Clonal diversity was possibly underestimated; the donors were predominantly white British and more often female. Within unmutated variant regions lay the reported targets of nearly half of spike-specific TCRs.

The length of the CDR3 is 14 residues. The germline V gene encodes CDR1 SGDLS and CDR2 YYNGEE. Deletions cut 1 base from V and 1 base from J, with 5 bases between. Produced via immunoSEQ multiplex PCR; TCRdb's table is partial and in-frame only. Here the sample spans 95,000 or so clones, 85% to 90% being singletons. Sequenced here: peripheral blood, sampled on day 0 of MenACWY control vaccination. This chain joins TRBV9 and TRBJ2-2, with D maybe TRBD1 (5 bases). The source of this sequence is an adult in good health. The CDR3 protein is CASSVTGNTGELFF. The CDR3 DNA is TGTGCCAGCAGCGTAACAGGGAACACCGGGGAGCTGTTTTTT.